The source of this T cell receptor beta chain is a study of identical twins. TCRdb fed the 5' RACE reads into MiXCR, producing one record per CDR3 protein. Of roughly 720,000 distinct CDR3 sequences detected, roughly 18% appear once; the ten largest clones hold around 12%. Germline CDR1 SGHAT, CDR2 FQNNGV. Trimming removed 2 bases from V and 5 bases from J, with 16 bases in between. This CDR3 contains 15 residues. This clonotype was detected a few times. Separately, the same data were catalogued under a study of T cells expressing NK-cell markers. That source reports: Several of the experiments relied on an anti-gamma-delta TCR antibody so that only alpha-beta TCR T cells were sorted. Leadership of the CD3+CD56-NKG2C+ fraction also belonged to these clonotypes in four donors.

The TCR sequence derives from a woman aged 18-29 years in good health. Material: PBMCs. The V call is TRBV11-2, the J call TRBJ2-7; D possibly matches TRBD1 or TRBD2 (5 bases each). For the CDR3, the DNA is TGTGCCAGCAGCTTAATTTTTACAGGAGGCAACGAGCAGTACTTC. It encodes CASSLIFTGGNEQYF.